These 10 T cell receptor beta chains were sequenced from one sample in a study of T cells after posttransplantation cyclophosphamide. Libraries were prepared by immunoSEQ multiplex PCR; TCRdb keeps only in-frame clonotypes and omits some of them. This table has fewer than 8,500 clones, roughly four fifths appearing once. Busulfan-fludarabine conditioning, marrow transplant, and cyclophosphamide on days +3 and +4 were administered. This specimen consisted of CD8+ T cells sorted from PBMCs, obtained less than 1,500 days after allogeneic stem cell transplant with posttransplant cyclophosphamide. These receptors came from a female patient aged 50-59 years who received an allogeneic stem cell transplant from a related donor, was CMV-positive, and had no GVHD. Some T cells may have come from the graft donor.

The CDR3 protein is CASSFAGTNEKLFF. The CDR3 nucleotides read TGTGCCAGCAGTTTTGCAGGAACTAATGAAAAACTGTTTTTT. The chain carries TRBV27 and TRBJ1-4; D is undetermined. The CDR3 is 14 amino acids. V shed 3 bases and J shed 1 base, with 6 bases lying between them. CDR1 is MNHEY and CDR2 is SMNVEV in the germline V gene (reference sequence).

The chain couples TRBV15 to TRBJ2-7, with 11 bases matching TRBD2. The CDR3 runs 16 residues. The germline gives CDR1 LNHNV, CDR2 YYDKDF (reference sequence). The ends lost 3 bases at V and 4 bases at J; junction bases unmatched: 8. CDR3 DNA sequence: TGTGCCACCAGCAGGGACCCGGGACTAGCGGCATACGAGCAGTACTTC. This encodes CATSRDPGLAAYEQYF.

V usage is TRBV27 and J usage is TRBJ2-5; no reliable D call. This CDR3 has 13 residues. Deletions cut 4 bases from V and 2 bases from J, with 8 bases between. Germline CDR1 is MNHEY and CDR2 is SMNVEV (reference sequence). This CDR3 reads CASSYGGQETQYF. CDR3 DNA sequence: TGTGCCAGCAGTTATGGCGGTCAAGAGACCCAGTACTTC.

This clone was seen just once. The rearrangement uses TRBV5-1 and TRBJ2-7; weak D call: TRBD1 (5 bases). This CDR3 has 18 residues. Germline CDR1 reads SGHRS; CDR2 reads YFSETQ. Trimming pared 3 bases from V and 3 bases from J, leaving 25 bases between. CDR3 coding DNA: TGCGCCAGCAGCTCGCCTGGGGCAGGGTCCCTTTTAGTCTACGAGCAGTACTTC. It is translated as CASSSPGAGSLLVYEQYF.

CDR3 loop: CASKVRDRAGELNTGELFF. The DNA for the CDR3 is TGTGCCAGTAAGGTCAGGGATCGAGCGGGAGAATTAAACACCGGGGAGCTGTTTTTT. J is TRBJ2-2 and V is TRBV19; 8 bases are a match to TRBD2. Germline CDR1 LNHDA, CDR2 SQIVND (reference sequence). The ends lost 7 bases at V and 2 bases at J; junction bases unmatched: 18. The CDR3 is made up of 19 amino acids.

This clone has a handful of counts. The chain carries TRBV27 and TRBJ1-5; D perhaps matches TRBD1 (5 bases). CDR3 length: 14 amino acids. Germline V gene lookup returns CDR1 MNHEY and CDR2 SMNVEV (reference sequence). The V end was cut by 0 bases, the J end by 6 bases, with 9 bases between. The CDR3 region is CASSLSRVGQPQHF. CDR3 nucleotide sequence: TGTGCCAGCAGTTTATCCAGGGTTGGTCAGCCCCAGCATTTT.

V is TRBV6-6 and J is TRBJ1-1; no reliable D call. The CDR3 is 13 residues long. V shed 5 bases and J shed 3 bases, with 10 bases lying between them. The germline V gene has CDR1 MNHNY and CDR2 SVGAGI (reference sequence). The CDR3 region has the DNA TGTGCCAGCAGTCGTATGCGGGACACTGAAGCTTTCTTT. It encodes CASSRMRDTEAFF.

The chain carries TRBV27 and TRBJ2-7; 11 nucleotides match TRBD2. The length of the CDR3 is 16 residues. V lost 5 bases, J lost 5 bases, and 11 bases stayed unmatched. The germline CDR1 and CDR2 sequences are MNHEY and SMNVEV (reference sequence). Written as DNA, the CDR3 is TGTGCCAGCAGTCCACTAGCGGGAGTCGTCCCGAACGAGCAGTACTTC. Protein: CASSPLAGVVPNEQYF.

The CDR3 here is CASSLDRQSHLGTQYF. DNA of the CDR3: TGTGCCAGCAGCTTAGACCGACAGTCCCATTTGGGGACCCAGTACTTC. The chain carries TRBV7-6 and TRBJ2-5, with D tentatively TRBD1 (5 bases). The CDR3 contains 16 residues. With 1 base removed from V and 7 bases from J, the gap between germline ends came to 19 bases. Germline assignment: CDR1 SGHVS and CDR2 FNYEAQ.

The chain uses TRBV4-1 and TRBJ2-5; D not resolved. Per germline, CDR1 MGHRA and CDR2 YSYEKL. The CDR3 has 13 amino acids. Trimming removed 1 base from V and 5 bases from J, with 8 bases in between. DNA for the CDR3: TGCGCCAGCAGCCAAGGGGCCTTTGAGACCCAGTACTTC. It encodes CASSQGAFETQYF.